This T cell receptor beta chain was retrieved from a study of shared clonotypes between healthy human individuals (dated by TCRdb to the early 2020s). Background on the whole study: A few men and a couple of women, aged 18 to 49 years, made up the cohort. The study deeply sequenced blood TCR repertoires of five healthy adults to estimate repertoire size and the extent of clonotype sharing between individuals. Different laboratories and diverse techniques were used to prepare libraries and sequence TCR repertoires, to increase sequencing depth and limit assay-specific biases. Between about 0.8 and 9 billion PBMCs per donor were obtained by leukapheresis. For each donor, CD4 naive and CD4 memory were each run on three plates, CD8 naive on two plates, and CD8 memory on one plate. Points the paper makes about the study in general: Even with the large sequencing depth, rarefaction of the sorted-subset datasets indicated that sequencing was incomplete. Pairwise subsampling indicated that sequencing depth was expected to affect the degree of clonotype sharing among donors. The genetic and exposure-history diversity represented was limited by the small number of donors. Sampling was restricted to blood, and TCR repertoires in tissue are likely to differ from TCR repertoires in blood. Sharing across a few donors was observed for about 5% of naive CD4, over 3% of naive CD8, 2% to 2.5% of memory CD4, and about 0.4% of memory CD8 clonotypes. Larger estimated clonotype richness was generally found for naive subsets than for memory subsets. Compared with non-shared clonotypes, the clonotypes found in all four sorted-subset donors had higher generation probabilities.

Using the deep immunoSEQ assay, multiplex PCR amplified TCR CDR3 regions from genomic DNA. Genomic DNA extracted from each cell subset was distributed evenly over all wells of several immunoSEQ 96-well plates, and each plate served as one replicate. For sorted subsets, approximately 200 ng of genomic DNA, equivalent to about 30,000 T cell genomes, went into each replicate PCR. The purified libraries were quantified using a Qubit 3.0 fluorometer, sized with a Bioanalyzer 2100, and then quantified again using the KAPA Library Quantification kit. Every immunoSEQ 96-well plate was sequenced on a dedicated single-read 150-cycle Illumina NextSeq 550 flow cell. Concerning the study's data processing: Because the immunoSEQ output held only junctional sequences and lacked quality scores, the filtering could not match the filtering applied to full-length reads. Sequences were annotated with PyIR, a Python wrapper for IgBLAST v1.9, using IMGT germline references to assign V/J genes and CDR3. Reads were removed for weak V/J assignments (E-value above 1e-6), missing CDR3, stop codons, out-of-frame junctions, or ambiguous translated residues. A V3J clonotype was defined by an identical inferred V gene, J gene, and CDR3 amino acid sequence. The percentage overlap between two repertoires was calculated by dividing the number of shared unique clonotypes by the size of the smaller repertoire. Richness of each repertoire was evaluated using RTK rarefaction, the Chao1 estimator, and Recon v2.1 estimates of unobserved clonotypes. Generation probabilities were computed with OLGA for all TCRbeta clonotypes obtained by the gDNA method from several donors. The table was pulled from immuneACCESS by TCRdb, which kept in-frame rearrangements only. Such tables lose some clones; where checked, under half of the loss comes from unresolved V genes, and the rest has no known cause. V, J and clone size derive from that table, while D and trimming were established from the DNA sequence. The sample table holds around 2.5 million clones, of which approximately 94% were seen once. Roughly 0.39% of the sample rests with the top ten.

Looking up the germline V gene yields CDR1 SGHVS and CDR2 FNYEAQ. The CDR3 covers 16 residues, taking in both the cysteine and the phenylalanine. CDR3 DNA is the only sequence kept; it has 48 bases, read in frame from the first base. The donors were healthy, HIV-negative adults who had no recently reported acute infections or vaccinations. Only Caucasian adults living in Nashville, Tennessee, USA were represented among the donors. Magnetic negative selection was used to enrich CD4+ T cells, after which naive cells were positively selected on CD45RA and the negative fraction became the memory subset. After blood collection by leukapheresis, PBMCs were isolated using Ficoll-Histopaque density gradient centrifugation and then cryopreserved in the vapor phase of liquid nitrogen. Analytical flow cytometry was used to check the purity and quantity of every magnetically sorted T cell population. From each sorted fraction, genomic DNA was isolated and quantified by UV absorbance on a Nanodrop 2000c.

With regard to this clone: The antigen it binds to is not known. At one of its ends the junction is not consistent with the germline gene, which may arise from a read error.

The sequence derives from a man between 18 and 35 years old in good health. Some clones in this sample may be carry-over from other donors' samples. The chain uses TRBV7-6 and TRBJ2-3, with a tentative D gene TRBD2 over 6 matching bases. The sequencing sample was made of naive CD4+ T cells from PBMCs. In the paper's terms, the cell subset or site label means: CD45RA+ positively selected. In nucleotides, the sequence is TGTGCCAGCAGCTTTTTTGGGACTTCGGGCACAGATATGCAGTATTTT. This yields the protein CASSFFGTSGTDMQYF.